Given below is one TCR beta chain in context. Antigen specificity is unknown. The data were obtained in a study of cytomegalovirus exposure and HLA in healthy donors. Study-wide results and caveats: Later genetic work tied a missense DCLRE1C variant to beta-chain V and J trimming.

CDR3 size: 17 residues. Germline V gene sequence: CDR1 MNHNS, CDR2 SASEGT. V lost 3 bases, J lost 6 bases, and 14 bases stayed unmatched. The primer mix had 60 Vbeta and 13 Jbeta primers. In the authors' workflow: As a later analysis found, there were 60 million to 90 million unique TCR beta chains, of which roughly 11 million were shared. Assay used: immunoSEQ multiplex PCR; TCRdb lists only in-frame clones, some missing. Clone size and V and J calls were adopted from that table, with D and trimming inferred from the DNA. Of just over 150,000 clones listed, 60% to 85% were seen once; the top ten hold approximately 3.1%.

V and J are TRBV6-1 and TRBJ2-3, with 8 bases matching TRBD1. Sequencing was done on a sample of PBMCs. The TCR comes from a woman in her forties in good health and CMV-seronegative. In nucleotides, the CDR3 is TGTGCCAGCAGTGACCCATGGACAGGGAAACCCGTCGATACGCAGTATTTT. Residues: CASSDPWTGKPVDTQYF.